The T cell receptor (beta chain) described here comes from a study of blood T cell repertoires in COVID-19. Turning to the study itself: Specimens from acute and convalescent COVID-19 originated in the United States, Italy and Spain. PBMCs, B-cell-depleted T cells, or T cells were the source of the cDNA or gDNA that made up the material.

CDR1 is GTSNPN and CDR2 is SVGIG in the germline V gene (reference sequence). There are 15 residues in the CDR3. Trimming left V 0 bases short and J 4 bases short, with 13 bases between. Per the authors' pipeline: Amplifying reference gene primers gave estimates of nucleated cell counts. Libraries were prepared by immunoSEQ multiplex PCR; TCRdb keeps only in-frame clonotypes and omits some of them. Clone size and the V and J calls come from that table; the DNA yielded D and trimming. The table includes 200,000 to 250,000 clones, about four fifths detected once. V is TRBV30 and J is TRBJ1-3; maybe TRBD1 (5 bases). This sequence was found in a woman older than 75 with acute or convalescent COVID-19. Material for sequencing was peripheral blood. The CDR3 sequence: CAWSVGGHTGNTIYF. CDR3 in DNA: TGTGCCTGGAGTGTTGGCGGACATACAGGAAACACCATATATTTT.